Sequencing of this T cell receptor (beta chain) was carried out in a study of regulatory T cells in long-lasting Graves disease. Germline CDR1 reads MNHEY; CDR2 reads SVGEGT. Trimming cost V 10 bases and J 2 bases; bases outside gene matches: 14. This CDR3 has 16 residues. Building of the TCR beta libraries involved iRepertoire HTBI primers and Arm-PCR of CDR3 regions. TCRdb re-called the multiplex PCR reads with MiXCR, one entry per CDR3 protein. The table shows roughly 500,000 distinct CDR3 sequences, with around 13% occurring only once. On this clonotype: Possible read error: a much larger clone is one base away.

The time point is: newly diagnosed GD, antithyroid drugs for less than 3 months. Making the TCR library involved RNA that had been extracted from PBMCs. Graves' disease diagnosis used American Thyroid Association guidelines. Separately, the same data were catalogued under a study of T cells in Graves' hyperthyroidism and ophthalmopathy. That work states: Any patient presenting with uncontrolled infection, other autoimmune disease, pregnancy or lactation was left out. Among thyroid clonotypes expanded above 0.001, most also appeared in blood.

This clonotype originated in a woman between 25 and 40 years old with Graves disease. The sample consisted of peripheral blood mononuclear cells (PBMCs), taken at new diagnosis, from a patient treated with antithyroid drugs. The chain employs TRBV6-2 or TRBV6-3 and TRBJ2-1, with TRBD2 matching 7 bases. The DNA of the CDR3 is TGTGCCACCGGTAGGACTTGCGGGACTACCTACAATGAGCAGTTCTTC. Its protein product is CATGRTCGTTYNEQFF.